The T cell receptor (beta chain) described here comes from a study of CXCR3-negative and CXCR3-positive naive CD8 T cells. Study-wide background: Roughly 1.5 +/- 0.3 million TRB reads came from each library, giving about 140 million in total.

General observations from the study: Memory CD8+ T cell repertoires were far less diverse than both naive subsets. Between one naive subset and the other, surface CD5 was comparable, and TCR strength was inferred from TRB CDR3 properties.

By frequency, this clonotype registers medium-sized. The target antigen is unknown. Subsets of CD8+ T cells were each sorted in triplicate at 300,000 cells apiece. The TRB cDNA libraries were prepared by 5' RACE with UMI labels. After re-calling the 5' RACE reads, TCRdb lists one entry per CDR3 protein, DNA absent. The sample table includes roughly 40,000 distinct CDR3 sequences. The sample taken for sequencing was memory CD8+ T cells from blood. The TCR comes from a human donor in good health. Some clones in this sample may be carry-over from other donors' samples.

CDR3 region: CSASTRVGEQFF. The chain couples TRBV20-1 to TRBJ2-1; checking the TCRdb D call of TRBD2 is not possible without DNA. The CDR3 loop spans 12 amino acids. Germline-derived CDR1 and CDR2 are DFQATT and SNEGSKA (reference sequence).